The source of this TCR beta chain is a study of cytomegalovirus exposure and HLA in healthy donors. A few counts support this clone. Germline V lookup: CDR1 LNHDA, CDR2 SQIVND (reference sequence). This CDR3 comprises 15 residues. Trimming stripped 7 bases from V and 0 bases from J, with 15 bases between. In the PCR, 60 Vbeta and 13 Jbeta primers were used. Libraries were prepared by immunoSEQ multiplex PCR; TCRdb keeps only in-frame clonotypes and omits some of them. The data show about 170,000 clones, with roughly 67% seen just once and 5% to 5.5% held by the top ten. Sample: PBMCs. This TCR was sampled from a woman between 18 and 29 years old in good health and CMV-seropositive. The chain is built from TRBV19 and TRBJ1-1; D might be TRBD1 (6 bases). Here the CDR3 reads CASKSRDTLNTEAFF. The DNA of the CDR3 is TGTGCCAGTAAGTCAAGGGACACCTTGAACACTGAAGCTTTCTTT.